This is a list of T cell receptor beta chains from one sample in a study of naive and memory T cell subsets. TCRdb reprocessed the UMI-ligation and nested PCR reads with MiXCR, giving one entry per CDR3 protein. The table has 35,000 to 40,000 distinct CDR3 sequences, approximately 10% seen once. Sequencing used skin, obtained from a tuberculin skin test site. These receptors were taken from an adult in good health. Both conserved end residues are part of each CDR3. The D gene is left open where the match is weak. Part of the rows lack a size; the others show once, few, many or a class for expanded clones.

v_gene	d_gene	abundance	j_gene	CDR3nt	CDR3aa
TRBV7-6	TRBD1	NA	TRBJ1-1	TGTGCCAGCAGCTTAGCCTCAGGACAGGGGTCTGAAGCTTTCTTT	CASSLASGQGSEAFF
TRBV30	NA	many	TRBJ1-1	TGTGCCTTGATAAAAGGATTAACTGAAGCTTTCTTT	CALIKGLTEAFF
TRBV28	NA	NA	TRBJ1-1	TGTGCCAGCACTGAAGAGGGGTTGGCTTTCTTT	CASTEEGLAFF
TRBV20-1	TRBD1	many	TRBJ2-7	TGCAGTGCTAGAGGGGACAGGGCGGCCTACGAGCAGTACTTC	CSARGDRAAYEQYF
TRBV29-1	TRBD1	many	TRBJ2-1	TGCAGCGTTGAACGAGGGGGCTATGAGCAGTTCTTC	CSVERGGYEQFF
TRBV10-1	NA	many	TRBJ2-1	TGCGCCAGCAGTGGTGGACCCAGCTCCTACAATGAGCAGTTCTTC	CASSGGPSSYNEQFF
TRBV6-5	TRBD2	few	TRBJ2-2	TGTGCCAGCAGTTACGCGGGAGGTTTCGGTGGAAGGGAGCTGTTTTTT	CASSYAGGFGGRELFF
TRBV28	TRBD2	few	TRBJ2-1	TGTGCCAGCAGAAGGACTAGCGGGAGGGGTAATTACAATGAGCAGTTCTTC	CASRRTSGRGNYNEQFF
TRBV20-1	NA	NA	TRBJ1-6	TGCAGTGCAGTTGGGGGGAACGGGAGCTCCTATAATTCACCCCTCCACTTT	CSAVGGNGSSYNSPLHF
TRBV20-1	TRBD2	many	TRBJ2-7	TGCAGTGCTAGTGCTAGCGGGGCCTACGAGCAGTACTTC	CSASASGAYEQYF
TRBV2	NA	many	TRBJ2-6	TGTGCCAGCAGTGAGGGGAGCAACTCTGGGGCCAACGTCCTGACTTTC	CASSEGSNSGANVLTF
TRBV28	NA	few	TRBJ1-2	TGTGCCAGCAGTTTAACCCCAGGGTGGGACAACTATGGCTACACCTTC	CASSLTPGWDNYGYTF
TRBV20-1	TRBD1	NA	TRBJ2-1	TGCAGTGCTAAACAGGGGGCCACTGGGTACAATGAGCAGTTCTTC	CSAKQGATGYNEQFF
TRBV7-2	TRBD2	few	TRBJ2-1	TGTGCCAGCAGCTTAGGCGGGAGTCTTTACAATGAGCAGTTCTTC	CASSLGGSLYNEQFF
TRBV9	NA	few	TRBJ1-1	TGTGCCAGCAGCGTGCTGGGGGCGAACACTGAAGCTTTCTTT	CASSVLGANTEAFF
TRBV20-1	TRBD2	few	TRBJ2-1	TGCAGTGCTAGAGCTATACTAGCGGGGGGGTCCTACAATGAGCAGTTCTTC	CSARAILAGGSYNEQFF
TRBV12-5	NA	NA	TRBJ1-1	TGTGCTAGTGGTCCACAGGGCACTGAAGCTTTCTTT	CASGPQGTEAFF
TRBV6-5	NA	many	TRBJ2-7	TGTGCCAGCAGTTCGTTCTACGAGCAGTACTTC	CASSSFYEQYF
TRBV29-1	TRBD2	many	TRBJ2-3	TGCAGCGTTGAAGAGGGGACTAGCGGACTCCGAGATACGCAGTATTTT	CSVEEGTSGLRDTQYF
TRBV2	TRBD1	many	TRBJ1-2	TGTGCCAGCAGTCCGACAGGGGATAACTATGGCTACACCTTC	CASSPTGDNYGYTF
TRBV5-5	NA	few	TRBJ2-6	TGTGCCAGCAGCTTGGGACCCTACGGGGTATCTGGGGCCAACGTCCTGACTTTC	CASSLGPYGVSGANVLTF
TRBV5-1	TRBD1	few	TRBJ2-7	TGCGCCAGCAGCTTGGCCGGGACAGACGAGCAGTACTTC	CASSLAGTDEQYF
TRBV10-3	NA	few	TRBJ1-3	TGTGCCACGAACCAACGTCGTACAGGCGACACCATATATTTT	CATNQRRTGDTIYF
TRBV29-1	TRBD1	many	TRBJ1-5	TGCAGCGTCCAGACAGGGGGGTATCAGCCCCAGCATTTT	CSVQTGGYQPQHF
TRBV12-3/TRBV12-4	NA	NA	TRBJ2-7	TGTGCCAGCAGTTCTAGGGGGACGGTGGTCGGCGAGCAGTACTTC	CASSSRGTVVGEQYF
TRBV29-1	NA	NA	TRBJ2-5	TGCAGCGTTGAACCCTTAGGCGAGACCCAGTACTTC	CSVEPLGETQYF